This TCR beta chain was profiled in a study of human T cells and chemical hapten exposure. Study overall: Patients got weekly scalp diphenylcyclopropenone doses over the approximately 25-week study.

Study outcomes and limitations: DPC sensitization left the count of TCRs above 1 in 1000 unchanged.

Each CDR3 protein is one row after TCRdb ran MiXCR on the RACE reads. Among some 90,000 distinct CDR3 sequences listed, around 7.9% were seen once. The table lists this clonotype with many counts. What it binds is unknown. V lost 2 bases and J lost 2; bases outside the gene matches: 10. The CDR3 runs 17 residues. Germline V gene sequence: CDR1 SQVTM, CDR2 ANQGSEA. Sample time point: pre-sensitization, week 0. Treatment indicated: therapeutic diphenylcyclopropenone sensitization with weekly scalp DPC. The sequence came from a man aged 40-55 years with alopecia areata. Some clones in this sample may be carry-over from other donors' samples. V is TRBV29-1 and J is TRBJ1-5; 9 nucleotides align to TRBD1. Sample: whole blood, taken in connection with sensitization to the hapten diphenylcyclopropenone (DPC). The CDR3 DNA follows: TGCAGCGTTGAAAAGCACAGGGGGCTGAATGGCAATCAGCCCCAGCATTTT. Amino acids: CSVEKHRGLNGNQPQHF. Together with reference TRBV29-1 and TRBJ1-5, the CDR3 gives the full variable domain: SAVISQKPSRDICQRGTSLTIQCQVDSQVTMMFWYRQQPGQSLTLIATANQGSEATYESGFVIDKFPISRPNLTFSTLTVSNMSPEDSSIYLCSVEKHRGLNGNQPQHFGDGTRLSIL.